This TCR beta chain appears in the sequencing data of a study of T cells after yellow fever vaccination. Germline loops: CDR1 SGHAT, CDR2 FQNNGV. V trimming: 5 bases; J trimming: 0 bases; junction bases outside the gene matches: 8. The length of the CDR3 is 18 residues. Via MiXCR, TCRdb re-called the 5' RACE reads, giving one row per CDR3 protein. The sample includes hundreds of thousands of distinct CDR3 sequences, 13% of them seen just once. The chain combines TRBV11-2 with TRBJ2-3, with 13 positions matching TRBD2. The sample here was PBMCs, taken on the day of the yellow fever booster vaccination. This receptor was obtained from a man aged 25 to 45 who received the YFV17D yellow fever vaccine. CDR3 sequence: CASSQLAGGPRSTDTQYF. The CDR3 DNA is TGTGCCAGCAGCCAACTAGCGGGAGGGCCTCGTAGCACAGATACGCAGTATTTT.